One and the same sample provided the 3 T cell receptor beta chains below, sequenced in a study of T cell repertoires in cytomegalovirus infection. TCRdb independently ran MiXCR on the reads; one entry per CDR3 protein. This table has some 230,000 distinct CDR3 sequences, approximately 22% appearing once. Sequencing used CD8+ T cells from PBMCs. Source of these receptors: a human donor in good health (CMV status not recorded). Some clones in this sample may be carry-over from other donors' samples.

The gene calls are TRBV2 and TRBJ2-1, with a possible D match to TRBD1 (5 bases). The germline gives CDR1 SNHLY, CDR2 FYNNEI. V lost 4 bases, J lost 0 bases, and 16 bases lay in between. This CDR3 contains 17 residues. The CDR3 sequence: CASSGDVGHHSYNEQFF. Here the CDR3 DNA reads TGTGCCAGCAGTGGTGATGTGGGGCATCACTCCTACAATGAGCAGTTCTTC.

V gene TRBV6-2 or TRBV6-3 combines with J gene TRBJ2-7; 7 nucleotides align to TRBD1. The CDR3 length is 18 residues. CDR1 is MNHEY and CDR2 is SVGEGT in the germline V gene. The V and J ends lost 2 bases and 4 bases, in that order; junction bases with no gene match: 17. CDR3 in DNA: TGTGCCAGCAGTTACGCGACCTTTTCCGGGACAGTGAAGTACGAGCAGTACTTC. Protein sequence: CASSYATFSGTVKYEQYF.

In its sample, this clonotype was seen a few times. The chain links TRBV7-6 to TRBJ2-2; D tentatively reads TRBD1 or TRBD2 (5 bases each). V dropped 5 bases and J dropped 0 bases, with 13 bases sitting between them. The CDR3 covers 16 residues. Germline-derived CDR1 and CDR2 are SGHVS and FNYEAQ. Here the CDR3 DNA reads TGTGCCAGCAGCATCTGGGACGCCGCGAACACCGGGGAGCTGTTTTTT. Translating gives CASSIWDAANTGELFF. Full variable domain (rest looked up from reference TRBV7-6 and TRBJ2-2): GAGVSQSPRYKVTKRGQDVALRCDPISGHVSLYWYRQALGQGPEFLTYFNYEAQQDKSGLPNDRFSAERPEGSISTLTIQRTEQRDSAMYRCASSIWDAANTGELFFGEGSRLTVL.